This is a list of T cell receptor beta chains from one sample in a study of breast tumors, draining lymph nodes, adjacent tissues. Each CDR3 protein is one row after TCRdb ran MiXCR on the multiplex PCR reads. The sample gives over 150,000 distinct CDR3 sequences, approximately 33% of which show up once; around 4.4% is in the top ten. Input material: axillary lymph node tissue. Receptor source: a female donor with breast cancer. Some clones in this sample may be carry-over from other donors' samples. The CDR3 runs from the conserved cysteine through the conserved F or W. D genes are given only for firm matches. Not all rows give a size; the values are once, few, many and, for expanded clones, a class.

v_gene,d_gene,j_gene,abundance,CDR3nt,CDR3aa
TRBV15,.,TRBJ1-3,.,TGTGCCACCAGTAGAGATCGGGGCAGCCCCAGCATATATTTT,CATSRDRGSPSIYF
TRBV11-1,TRBD2,TRBJ2-3,many,TGTGCCAGCAGCTTAGGGGGGGGACCAGATACGCAGTATTTT,CASSLGGGPDTQYF
TRBV7-9,.,TRBJ1-5,many,TGTGCCAGCAGCTCCACCCAGACAGGAGGACCCCAGCATTTT,CASSSTQTGGPQHF
TRBV20-1,TRBD2,TRBJ2-3,many,TGCAGTACAATGCCGACTAGCGGGGGTCGACTTAGCACAGATACGCAGTATTTT,CSTMPTSGGRLSTDTQYF
TRBV20-1,TRBD2,TRBJ2-3,many,TGCAGTGCAGGTCTAGCGGGAGGGCCTGCAGATACGCAGTATTTT,CSAGLAGGPADTQYF
TRBV7-3,TRBD1,TRBJ1-5,many,TGTGCCAGCAGCCATATCCTGGGACAGGGAGGCAATCAGCCCCAGCATTTT,CASSHILGQGGNQPQHF
TRBV30,TRBD1,TRBJ2-5,many,TGTGCCTGGAACCCGGGACAGGGGAGGCAAGAGACCCAGTACTTC,CAWNPGQGRQETQYF
TRBV2,TRBD1,TRBJ1-2,.,TGTGCCAGCAGTGACGGGGACAGCGATGGCTATGGCCACACCTTC,CASSDGDSDGYGHTF
TRBV6-2/TRBV6-3,TRBD1,TRBJ2-7,.,TGTGCCAGCAGTCACTCGAGGGACAGGGTAACCTACGAGCAGTACTTC,CASSHSRDRVTYEQYF
TRBV10-3,.,TRBJ1-1,.,TGTGCCATCAGTGAGGGCAACTTGAACACTGGAGCTTTCTTT,CAISEGNLNTGAFF
TRBV20-1,.,TRBJ2-5,.,TGCAGTGCTCCTTGGGTAGAGACCCAGTCCTTC,CSAPWVETQSF
TRBV25-1,.,TRBJ1-6,.,TGTGCCAGCAGTGCTAGAGGACAGTTTAATTCACCCCTCCACTTT,CASSARGQFNSPLHF
TRBV7-3,TRBD2,TRBJ2-5,many,TGTGCCAGCAGCTTGAGCGGGGGCCAAGAGACCCAGTACTTC,CASSLSGGQETQYF
TRBV30,.,TRBJ1-2,many,TGTGCCTGGAGGACTGGGGGCGGGCTGGGTGGCTACACCTTC,CAWRTGGGLGGYTF
TRBV18,TRBD1,TRBJ2-7,many,TGTGCCAGCTCACCAGGGGACAGGGGCTACGAGCAGTACTTC,CASSPGDRGYEQYF
TRBV10-1,TRBD2,TRBJ2-3,.,TGCGCCAGCAGTGAAAAGGGACCGAGGCGGGGGATCGATACGCAGTATTTT,CASSEKGPRRGIDTQYF
TRBV13,TRBD2,TRBJ2-1,many,TGTGCCAGCAGCTTAAGATTAGCGGGAGTCAGCAATGAGCAGTTCTTC,CASSLRLAGVSNEQFF
TRBV29-1,.,TRBJ2-1,many,TGCAGCGTTGAAGATTACAGGAACAATGAGCAGTTCTTC,CSVEDYRNNEQFF
TRBV4-1,.,TRBJ2-5,many,TGCGCCAGCAAGGGGGGAAACCAAGAGACCCAGTACTTC,CASKGGNQETQYF
TRBV18,TRBD2,TRBJ2-7,few,TGTGCCAGCTCACCAGTCAGTCTAGCGGGAAACGAGCAGTACTTC,CASSPVSLAGNEQYF
TRBV19,TRBD2,TRBJ2-2,many,TGTGCCAGTACTAGCGGGGTAAACACCGGGGAGCTGTTTTTT,CASTSGVNTGELFF
TRBV7-6,.,TRBJ2-2,.,TGTGCCAGCAGCTTAGTGACCGCCAACACCGGGGAGCTGCTTTTT,CASSLVTANTGELLF
TRBV6-1,TRBD1,TRBJ1-2,.,TGTGCCAGCAGTGAAGGGACAGGGGGATATGGCTACACCTTC,CASSEGTGGYGYTF
TRBV6-5,.,TRBJ2-5,few,TGTGCCAGCAGTTACGGGGGAATCCAAGAGACCCAGTACTTC,CASSYGGIQETQYF
TRBV30,TRBD2,TRBJ2-7,many,TGTGCCTGGAGTGACAGGACTAGCTCCTACGAGCAGTACTTC,CAWSDRTSSYEQYF
TRBV29-1,TRBD2,TRBJ2-1,.,TGCAGCGTTGCTAGCGGGGGGGCGGACTTC,CSVASGGADF
TRBV5-4,TRBD2,TRBJ2-7,many,TGTGCCAGCAGCTTACGACGACTAGCGGGCCCATCGGAGGAGCAGTACTTC,CASSLRRLAGPSEEQYF
TRBV18,.,TRBJ1-1,many,TGTGCCAGCTCACCACCTGATGTGAGTTGGGCTTTCTTT,CASSPPDVSWAFF
TRBV4-1,.,TRBJ1-1,.,TGCGCCAGCGGAGAAGGGGTTAACACTGAAGCTTTCTTT,CASGEGVNTEAFF
TRBV15,TRBD1,TRBJ2-1,many,TGTGCCACCAGTGCCGGGACAGTCTCCTACAATGAGCAGTTCTTC,CATSAGTVSYNEQFF
TRBV10-1,.,TRBJ2-7,few,TGCGCCAGCAGTGAGGGGGCAGGCGGTAACGAGCAGTACTTC,CASSEGAGGNEQYF
TRBV7-8,TRBD2,TRBJ2-7,many,TGTGCCAGCCGCTGGACTAGCGGCTACGAGCAGTACTTC,CASRWTSGYEQYF
TRBV20-1,TRBD1,TRBJ1-2,.,TGCAGTTACCGGGACAGGGCTTTCTATGGCTACACCTTC,CSYRDRAFYGYTF
TRBV4-1,TRBD1,TRBJ1-2,many,TGCGCCAGCAGCCAAACTTCGAGGGGGACAGGGTACTATGGCTACACCTTC,CASSQTSRGTGYYGYTF
TRBV5-1,TRBD1,TRBJ2-7,many,TGCGCCAGCAGCTTGACGGGACAGGGTTACGAGCAGTACTTC,CASSLTGQGYEQYF
TRBV29-1,TRBD1,TRBJ1-2,many,TGCAGCGTCTTCGGACAGGGGCCGAACTATGGCTACACCTTC,CSVFGQGPNYGYTF
TRBV15,.,TRBJ1-5,many,TGTGCCACCAGCAGAGCCCTCGACAGTTCGTCCGCGCAGCCCCAGCATTTT,CATSRALDSSSAQPQHF
TRBV7-9,TRBD1,TRBJ1-4,many,TGTGCCAGCAGCATCCGGGACAGGGGGGAAAAACTGTTTTTT,CASSIRDRGEKLFF
TRBV4-1,.,TRBJ1-4,many,TGCGCCAGCAGCCAAGATCAAATCAGGACGGGCAAACTGTTTTTT,CASSQDQIRTGKLFF
TRBV15,.,TRBJ2-7,many,TGTGCCACCAGCAGAGGCCTGCCCTACGAGCAGTACTTC,CATSRGLPYEQYF
TRBV7-8,TRBD1,TRBJ1-4,many,TGTGCCAGCAGCCCTCAGACAGGGAGGGGGTCAAAACTGTTTTTT,CASSPQTGRGSKLFF
TRBV20-1,.,TRBJ2-5,many,TGCAGTGCTAGAGAAGAGATTCAAGAGACCCAGTACTTC,CSAREEIQETQYF
TRBV5-1,TRBD2,TRBJ2-5,.,TGCGCCAGCAGCTTGTCTAGCGGGAGCCACGAGACCCAGTACTTC,CASSLSSGSHETQYF
TRBV2,.,TRBJ2-4,many,TGTGCCAGCAGGCCCGCGGGGGCATCAGCAAACATTCAGTACTTC,CASRPAGASANIQYF
TRBV20-1,.,TRBJ1-2,.,TGCAGTGCTCAAGGGTCCCGGTATGGCTCCCCCTTC,CSAQGSRYGSPF
TRBV6-2/TRBV6-3,TRBD1,TRBJ1-2,.,TGTGCCAGCAGTCACTCGAGTTTTAGCGGGAGGACAGGCTATGGCTACACCTTC,CASSHSSFSGRTGYGYTF
TRBV5-8,TRBD2,TRBJ2-1,many,TGTGCCAGCAGCTTGGTGCCTAGCGGGGGGGTCTCCTACAATGAGCAGTTCTTC,CASSLVPSGGVSYNEQFF
TRBV24-1,.,TRBJ2-7,.,TGTGCCACCAGTGCTACTTCACTTAGGGACACATACTCCTACGAGCAGTACTTC,CATSATSLRDTYSYEQYF
TRBV11-2,.,TRBJ1-4,few,TGTCCCAGTAGCTTCGGTGGGGCAGCAACTAATGAAAAACTGTTTTTT,CPSSFGGAATNEKLFF
TRBV19,.,TRBJ2-1,many,TGTGCCAGTAGTTCGGATGGGAGTCGAGGGAAGTTCTTC,CASSSDGSRGKFF
TRBV5-1,.,TRBJ2-5,many,TGCGCCAGCAGCTTGGGGGCTAGACGAGAGACCCAGTACTTC,CASSLGARRETQYF
TRBV4-1,TRBD1,TRBJ1-5,few,TGCGCCAGCAGCCAACGGGACAGGGGGTCTCAGCCCCAGCATTTT,CASSQRDRGSQPQHF
TRBV5-6,TRBD2,TRBJ2-1,many,TGTGCCAGCACAGGAAGTAGCGGGGGAAATGAGCAGTTCTTC,CASTGSSGGNEQFF